The rows below give T cell receptor beta chains drawn from one sample of a study of CD8+ T cells in alopecia areata. The table came from immunoSEQ multiplex PCR; TCRdb's copy has only in-frame clones and leaves some out. In the table there are 190,000 or so clones, more than 45% of which are singletons. This specimen consisted of CD4+ T cells sorted from blood, obtained at week 24, from a patient treated with tofacitinib. The origin of the receptors is a human donor with alopecia areata. Each CDR3 is given with its conserved first and last residue. Fields, in order: D gene, V gene, J gene, clone size, CDR3 DNA, CDR3 protein. D genes are given only for firm matches. The listing skips clone size in some rows; elsewhere it reads once, few, many or a size class.

TRBD2	TRBV29-1	TRBJ2-7	few	TGCAGCGTACAACCGGGACTAGCGGGGGCCTACGAGCAGTACTTC	CSVQPGLAGAYEQYF
TRBD2	TRBV5-1	TRBJ2-5	-	TGCGCCAGCAGCTTGGTTTTGGCGGGAGGGCCAGAAGAGACCCAGTACTTC	CASSLVLAGGPEETQYF
-	TRBV28	TRBJ2-7	-	TGTGCCAGCAACCCGGGGGGGGACAGGTCCTACGAGCAGTACTTC	CASNPGGDRSYEQYF
TRBD1	TRBV7-2	TRBJ1-2	-	TGTGCCAGCAGCTTAGGCAACAGGGGTGCCGATGGCTACACCTTC	CASSLGNRGADGYTF
-	TRBV5-1	TRBJ2-1	-	TGCGCCAGCAGCTTCCCCGCTTCCGCAGAGAAGTACAATGAGCAGTTCTTC	CASSFPASAEKYNEQFF
-	TRBV29-1	TRBJ1-2	few	TGCAGCGTTGAAGAAGGGCAGCAGCGTGGCTACACCTTC	CSVEEGQQRGYTF
-	TRBV12-5	TRBJ2-6	few	TGTGCTAGTGGTTTGGGATCCGGGGCCAACGTCCTGACTTTC	CASGLGSGANVLTF
-	TRBV30	TRBJ1-5	-	TGTGCCTGGGGGACTGACAGCAATCAGCCCCAGCATTTT	CAWGTDSNQPQHF
TRBD1	TRBV27	TRBJ1-1	few	TGTGCCAGCAGACGGACGGCAGGGGGCACTGAAGCTTTCTTT	CASRRTAGGTEAFF
TRBD1	TRBV5-1	TRBJ2-3	-	TGCGCCAGCAGCTATTCCGGGACAGGGGGCACGGGCACAGATACGCAGTATTTT	CASSYSGTGGTGTDTQYF
-	TRBV5-1	TRBJ1-1	-	TGCGCCAGCAGCGGGGGACAACTGAACACTGAAGCTTTCTTT	CASSGGQLNTEAFF
-	TRBV9	TRBJ1-3	-	TGTGCCAGCAGCGTAGATGGACAGTCTGGAAACACCATATATTTT	CASSVDGQSGNTIYF
-	TRBV18	TRBJ2-7	-	TGTGCCAGCTCACCGGGCGGTCAGGGCGTATACGAGCAGTACTTC	CASSPGGQGVYEQYF
-	TRBV9	TRBJ2-3	-	TGTGCCAGCAGCGCGTCCGGCACAGATACGCAGTATTTT	CASSASGTDTQYF
-	TRBV10-2	TRBJ2-5	-	TGCGCCAGCAGTGAGTCCGGGACCTATGACGAGACCCAGTACTTC	CASSESGTYDETQYF
-	TRBV29-1	TRBJ2-7	few	TGCAGCACCTCCCGAGGCGGCTCCTACGAGCAGTACTTC	CSTSRGGSYEQYF
TRBD1	TRBV9	TRBJ1-2	-	TGTGCCAGCAGCGTAGATCCGGGACAGTACTATGGCTACACCTTC	CASSVDPGQYYGYTF
-	TRBV7-9	TRBJ2-5	-	TGTGCCAGCAGCTTACCCCCCGGACAAGAAGAGACCCAGTACTTC	CASSLPPGQEETQYF